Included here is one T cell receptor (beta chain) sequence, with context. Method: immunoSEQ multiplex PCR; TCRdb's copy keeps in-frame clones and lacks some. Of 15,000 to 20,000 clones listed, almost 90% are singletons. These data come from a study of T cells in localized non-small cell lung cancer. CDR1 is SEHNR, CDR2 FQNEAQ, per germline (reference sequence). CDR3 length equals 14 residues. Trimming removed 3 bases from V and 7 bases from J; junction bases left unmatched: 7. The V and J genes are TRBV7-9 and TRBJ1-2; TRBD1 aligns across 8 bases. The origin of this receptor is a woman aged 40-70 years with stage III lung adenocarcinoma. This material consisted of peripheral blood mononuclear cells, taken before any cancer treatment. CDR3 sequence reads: CASSLGQEGRGYTF. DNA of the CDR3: TGTGCCAGCAGCTTGGGACAGGAGGGACGTGGCTACACCTTC.